Each of the 23 T cell receptor beta chains below was sequenced from the same sample in a study of T cell changes during pregnancy in multiple sclerosis. Some clones are missing from TCRdb's copy, which holds only in-frame ones; the method was immunoSEQ multiplex PCR. The sample lists 54,000 or so clones, 80% to 95% occurring once. The sample consisted of CD4+ T cells from peripheral blood mononuclear cells, taken before pregnancy. The receptors shown here come from a female donor with multiple sclerosis, enrolled in a pregnancy study.

This chain connects TRBV7-3 to TRBJ2-2, with 8 bases identical to TRBD2. The CDR3 has 16 residues. With 6 bases clipped from V and 3 bases from J, the junction kept 9 bases outside the gene matches. Germline assignment: CDR1 SGHTA and CDR2 FQGTGA. The CDR3 bases are TGTGCCAGCAGTGCTCGGGGGGGCGCGGACACCGGGGAGCTGTTTTTT. The encoded protein is CASSARGGADTGELFF. The full variable domain, rest sourced from reference TRBV7-3 and TRBJ2-2, is GAGVSQTPSNKVTEKGKYVELRCDPISGHTALYWYRQSLGQGPEFLIYFQGTGAADDSGLPNDRFFAVRPEGSVSTLKIQRTERGDSAVYLCASSARGGADTGELFFGEGSRLTVL.

The chain couples TRBV25-1 to TRBJ2-7, with D hard to call. The germline V gene encodes CDR1 MGHDK and CDR2 SYGVNS. This CDR3 has 12 amino acids. V lost 1 base to trimming and J lost 3 bases, with 4 bases between them. The CDR3 coding sequence is TGTGCCAGCAGTGAATCGGGCTACGAGCAGTACTTC. It yields the protein CASSESGYEQYF.

The V call is TRBV6-5, the J call TRBJ2-7; 10 nucleotides match TRBD2. The germline gives CDR1 MNHEY, CDR2 SVGAGI. The CDR3 is made up of 16 amino acids. The V and J ends lost 0 bases and 2 bases, in that order; junction bases with no gene match: 4. In DNA, the CDR3 is TGTGCCAGCAGTTACTCCGGAGGACTAGCGGCCTACGAGCAGTACTTC. It is translated as CASSYSGGLAAYEQYF.

The chain combines TRBV7-9 with TRBJ2-1, with D possibly matching TRBD1 (5 bases). V dropped 5 bases and J dropped 0 bases, with 11 bases sitting between them. The CDR3 extends over 15 amino acids. Germline loops: CDR1 SEHNR, CDR2 FQNEAQ (reference sequence). This chain's CDR3 is CASSPTVGSYNEQFF. DNA for the CDR3: TGTGCCAGCAGCCCGACAGTGGGCTCCTACAATGAGCAGTTCTTC.

The chain is built from TRBV4-3 and TRBJ2-1; TRBD2 agrees at 7 bases. The CDR3 is 15 amino acids. V shed 7 bases, J shed 6 bases, and the junction held 12 bases outside the gene matches. Germline V gene data show CDR1 as LGHNA and CDR2 as YSLEER. CDR3 protein: CASTPDAGVSNEQFF. CDR3 nucleotides: TGCGCCAGCACCCCTGATGCGGGAGTGAGCAATGAGCAGTTCTTC.

The rearrangement joins TRBV11-3 to TRBJ2-3, with 15 positions matching TRBD2. The CDR3 extends over 17 amino acids. V was pared by 5 bases and J by 1 base, with 4 bases of the junction left unmatched. CDR1 SGHNT and CDR2 YENEEA come from the germline V gene. The CDR3: CASSARTSGRGTDTQYF. The CDR3 nucleotides read TGTGCCAGCAGCGCTCGGACTAGCGGGAGGGGCACAGATACGCAGTATTTT.

The CDR3 DNA is TGTGCCAGCAGCTGGGGACAGGGGAGTGGAAACACCATATATTTT. Encoded protein: CASSWGQGSGNTIYF. The rearrangement uses TRBV5-5 and TRBJ1-3, with 10 bases identical to TRBD1. Trimming at V came to 3 bases and at J to 3 bases, leaving 3 bases not matched to a gene. The CDR3 has 15 amino acids. Germline loops: CDR1 SGHKS, CDR2 YYEKEE (reference sequence).

The V call is TRBV28, the J call TRBJ2-4; a possible D gene is TRBD2 (5 bases). Per the germline V gene, CDR1 is MDHEN and CDR2 is SYDVKM. Trimming removed 5 bases from V and 1 base from J, with 15 bases in between. This CDR3 spans 16 amino acids. CDR3 bases: TGTGCCAGCAGTCTACGACGGGATCGGGCCAAAAACATTCAGTACTTC. Its translation: CASSLRRDRAKNIQYF.

V gene TRBV9 combines with J gene TRBJ1-4; 7 nucleotides match TRBD1. The V segment lost 0 bases and the J segment 7 bases; nucleotides outside the gene matches: 6. The germline V gene has CDR1 SGDLS and CDR2 YYNGEE. This CDR3 contains 15 residues. Written as DNA, the CDR3 is TGTGCCAGCAGCGTAGCTACGGGACAGCGTGAAAAACTGTTTTTT. Translated: CASSVATGQREKLFF.

This chain connects TRBV5-6 to TRBJ1-2, with 7 bases identical to TRBD1. The CDR3 is 14 residues long. Germline values: CDR1 SGHDT, CDR2 YYEEEE. Trimming at V came to 3 bases and at J to 0 bases, leaving 2 bases not matched to a gene. CDR3 bases: TGTGCCAGCAGCTGGGACAGTCCTAACTATGGCTACACCTTC. Encoded protein: CASSWDSPNYGYTF.

The chain has TRBV5-5 and TRBJ1-2; D is uncertain. Trimming took off 4 bases at V and 1 base at J, with 5 bases between the two ends. CDR1 is SGHKS and CDR2 is YYEKEE in the germline V gene (reference sequence). The CDR3 consists of 12 residues. CDR3 amino acids: CASSLDNYGYTF. CDR3 DNA: TGTGCCAGCAGCCTAGATAACTATGGCTACACCTTC.

The CDR3: CASSLGGQGNQPQHF. CDR3 DNA sequence: TGTGCCAGCAGCCTGGGGGGACAGGGCAATCAGCCCCAGCATTTT. The rearrangement uses TRBV7-8 and TRBJ1-5; 8 bases match TRBD1. Looked up from germline, CDR1 is SGHVS and CDR2 is FQNEAQ. The CDR3 sequence is 15 residues long. The J segment lost 2 bases and the V segment lost 5 bases, leaving 5 bases of the junction unmatched.

This chain uses TRBV6-6 with TRBJ2-7; 7 positions agree with TRBD1. Germline loops: CDR1 MNHNY, CDR2 SVGAGI (reference sequence). V shed 7 bases and J 2 bases; nucleotides not matched to a gene: 11. The CDR3 extends over 15 amino acids. CDR3 in amino acids: CASTIQGTHTYEQYF. As DNA, the CDR3 is TGTGCCAGCACCATACAGGGGACACATACCTACGAGCAGTACTTC.

The DNA for the CDR3 is TGCGCCAGCAGCCAAGAAAAGAGGGAGTGGGGCTACGAGCAGTACTTC. Residues: CASSQEKREWGYEQYF. This chain joins TRBV4-1 and TRBJ2-7; D might be TRBD2 (5 bases). Germline V gene data show CDR1 as MGHRA and CDR2 as YSYEKL. Trimming pared 0 bases from V and 3 bases from J, leaving 15 bases between. The length of the CDR3 is 16 residues.

This clone came up a few times. The chain combines TRBV6-1 with TRBJ2-4; possible D gene TRBD2, 6 bases. Trimming pared 8 bases from V and 1 base from J, leaving 12 bases between. The germline gives CDR1 MNHNS, CDR2 SASEGT. This CDR3 comprises 14 residues. The CDR3 DNA is TGTGCCAGCGAAGGGAGGTGGGCCAAAAACATTCAGTACTTC. Amino acid sequence: CASEGRWAKNIQYF.

This sequence joins TRBV7-3 and TRBJ2-2; D is undetermined. The CDR3 runs 15 residues. CDR1 and CDR2 (germline): SGHTA, FQGTGA. Deletions cut 5 bases from V and 4 bases from J, with 14 bases between. CDR3 protein: CASSRNPGGTGELFF. The CDR3 nucleotides are TGTGCCAGCAGCCGAAATCCGGGTGGCACCGGGGAGCTGTTTTTT.

DNA for the CDR3: TGTGCCATCAGCCCCAAAGAGACAAGCACAGATACGCAGTATTTT. Translated: CAISPKETSTDTQYF. The V gene is TRBV10-3, the J gene TRBJ2-3; unclear D gene. The V gene lost 6 bases and the J gene lost 0 bases, with 13 bases spanning the gap. This CDR3 is 15 amino acids long. Germline CDR1 ENHRY, CDR2 SYGVKD.

The chain links TRBV15 to TRBJ2-5; D gene uncertain. The germline CDR1 and CDR2 sequences are LNHNV and YYDKDF (reference sequence). This CDR3 region has 14 residues. V lost 5 bases to trimming and J lost 5 bases, with 15 bases between them. For the CDR3, the DNA is TGTGCCACCAGCGGCCCTCGGGTGGCCGAGACCCAGTACTTC. Translation: CATSGPRVAETQYF.

This clone was counted a single time. The J gene is TRBJ2-1, the V gene TRBV7-2; 11 nucleotides line up with TRBD1. CDR3 length equals 15 residues. With 3 bases clipped from V and 7 bases from J, the junction kept 5 bases outside the gene matches. In germline, CDR1 is SGHTA, CDR2 FQGNSA. CDR3 region: CASSFRTGGRNEQFF. The DNA of the CDR3 is TGTGCCAGCAGCTTCAGGACAGGGGGCAGGAATGAGCAGTTCTTC.

The V call is TRBV1, the J call TRBJ1-3. TRBV1 is a listed pseudogene. The CDR3 has 18 amino acids. The CDR3 reads CTSSQVYPEPFSGNTIYF. CDR3 nucleotide sequence: TGCACCAGCAGCCAAGTTTATCCCGAGCCCTTCTCTGGAAACACCATATATTTT.

V and J are TRBV5-1 and TRBJ2-5; possibly TRBD1 for D (6 bases). The germline V gene has CDR1 SGHRS and CDR2 YFSETQ. Trimming took off 4 bases at V and 5 bases at J, with 12 bases between the two ends. CDR3 size: 13 residues. The CDR3 is CASSRGIEETQYF. Here the CDR3 DNA reads TGCGCCAGCAGCAGGGGGATCGAGGAGACCCAGTACTTC.

CDR3 amino acids: CASSLAQGFYEQYF. CDR3 nucleotide sequence: TGTGCCAGCAGCTTAGCACAGGGATTCTACGAGCAGTACTTC. The rearrangement links TRBV7-8 to TRBJ2-7; TRBD1 is a possible D gene (6 bases). The CDR3 consists of 14 residues. Germline V gives CDR1 SGHVS, CDR2 FQNEAQ. V lost 0 bases, J lost 3 bases, and 9 bases lay in between.

This clone was observed once. The rearrangement uses TRBV30 and TRBJ2-1, with 9 bases aligning to TRBD2. CDR3 length equals 17 residues. The V segment lost 1 base and the J segment 4 bases; nucleotides outside the gene matches: 11. CDR1 and CDR2 from the germline V gene are GTSNPN and SVGIG (reference sequence). The CDR3 spells CAWSAGAGTSNYNEQFF. The CDR3 DNA sequence: TGTGCCTGGAGTGCCGGGGCAGGGACTAGCAATTACAATGAGCAGTTCTTC.